This entry describes one T cell receptor (beta chain). The antigen is not known. Held in samples before DNA extraction were roughly 1-11 million cryopreserved PBMC. With survey level as its setting, the immunoSEQ assay was v3.0. Some clones are missing from TCRdb's copy, which holds only in-frame ones; the method was immunoSEQ multiplex PCR. Here the sample spans about 37,000 clones, around four fifths being singletons. These data belong to a study of long-term antiretroviral therapy in people with HIV. Study summary: When the earliest samples were collected, ART was typically delayed until CD4 counts fell.

Broader study findings: Those clones which expanded before ART made up the dominant part of the repertoire at all time points.

This CDR3 contains 15 residues. The V and J ends lost 1 base and 4 bases, in that order; junction bases with no gene match: 3. Germline loops: CDR1 SGHAT, CDR2 FQDESV (reference sequence). The J gene is TRBJ2-2, the V gene TRBV11-1; 7 bases fit TRBD2. The TCR was taken from a man aged 18 to 30 with HIV. The sample was unsorted PBMCs, taken 1 year after starting antiretroviral therapy. This CDR3 reads CASSLGGGLTGELFF. DNA for the CDR3: TGTGCCAGCAGCTTAGGGGGGGGACTCACCGGGGAGCTGTTTTTT.